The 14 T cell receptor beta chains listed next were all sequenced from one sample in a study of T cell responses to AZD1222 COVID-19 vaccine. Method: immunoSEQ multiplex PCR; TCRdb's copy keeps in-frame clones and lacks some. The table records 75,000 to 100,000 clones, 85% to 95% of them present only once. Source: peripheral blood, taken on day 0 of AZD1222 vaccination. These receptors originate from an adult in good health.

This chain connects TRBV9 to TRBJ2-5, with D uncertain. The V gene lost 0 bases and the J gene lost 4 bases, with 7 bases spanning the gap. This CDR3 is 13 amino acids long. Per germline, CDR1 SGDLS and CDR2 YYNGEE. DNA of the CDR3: TGTGCCAGCAGCGTAGGAATGGGAGAGACCCAGTACTTC. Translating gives CASSVGMGETQYF.

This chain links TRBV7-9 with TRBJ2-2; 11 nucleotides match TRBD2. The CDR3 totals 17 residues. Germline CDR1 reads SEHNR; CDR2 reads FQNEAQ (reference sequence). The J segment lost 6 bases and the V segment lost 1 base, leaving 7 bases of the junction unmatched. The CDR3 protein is CASSLGLAGLTAGELFF. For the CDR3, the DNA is TGTGCCAGCAGCTTAGGACTAGCGGGACTCACGGCCGGGGAGCTGTTTTTT.

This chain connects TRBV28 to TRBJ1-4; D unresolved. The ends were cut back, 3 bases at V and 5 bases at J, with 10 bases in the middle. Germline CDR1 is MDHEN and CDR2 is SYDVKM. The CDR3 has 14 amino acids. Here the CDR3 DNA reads TGTGCCAGCAGTTTTTCGGGAGGGAATGAAAAACTGTTTTTT. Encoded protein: CASSFSGGNEKLFF.

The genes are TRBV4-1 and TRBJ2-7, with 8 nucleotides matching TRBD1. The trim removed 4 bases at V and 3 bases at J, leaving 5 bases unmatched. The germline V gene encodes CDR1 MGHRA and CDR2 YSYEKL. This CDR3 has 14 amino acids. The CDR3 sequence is CASSRGTGIYEQYF. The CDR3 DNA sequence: TGCGCCAGCAGCCGTGGGACAGGTATCTACGAGCAGTACTTC.

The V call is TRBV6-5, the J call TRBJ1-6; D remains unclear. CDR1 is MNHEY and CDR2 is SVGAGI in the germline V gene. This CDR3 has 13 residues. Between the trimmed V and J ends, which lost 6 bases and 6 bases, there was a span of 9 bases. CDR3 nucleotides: TGTGCCAGCAGCCAAAACAGTAATTCACCCCTCCACTTT. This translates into CASSQNSNSPLHF.

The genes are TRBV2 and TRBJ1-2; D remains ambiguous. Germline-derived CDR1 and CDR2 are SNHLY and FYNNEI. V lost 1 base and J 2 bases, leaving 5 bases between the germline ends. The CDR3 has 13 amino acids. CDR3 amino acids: CASSEVNNYGYTF. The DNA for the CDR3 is TGTGCCAGCAGTGAAGTCAACAACTATGGCTACACCTTC.

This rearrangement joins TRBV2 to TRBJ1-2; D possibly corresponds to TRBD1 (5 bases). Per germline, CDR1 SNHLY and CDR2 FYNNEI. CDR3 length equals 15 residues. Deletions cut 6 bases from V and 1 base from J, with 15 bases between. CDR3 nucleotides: TGTGCCAGCAGCGTAATCACAGGTAGTAACTATGGCTACACCTTC. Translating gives CASSVITGSNYGYTF. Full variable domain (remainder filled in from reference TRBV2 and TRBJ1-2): EPEVTQTPSHQVTQMGQEVILRCVPISNHLYFYWYRQILGQKVEFLVSFYNNEISEKSEIFDDQFSVERPDGSNFTLKIRSTKLEDSAMYFCASSVITGSNYGYTFGSGTRLTVV.

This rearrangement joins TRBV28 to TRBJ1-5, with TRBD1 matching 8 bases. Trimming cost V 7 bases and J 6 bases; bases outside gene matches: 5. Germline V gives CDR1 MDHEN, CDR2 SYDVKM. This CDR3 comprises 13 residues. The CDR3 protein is CASNDRGGQPQHF. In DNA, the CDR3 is TGTGCCAGCAACGACAGGGGAGGTCAGCCCCAGCATTTT.

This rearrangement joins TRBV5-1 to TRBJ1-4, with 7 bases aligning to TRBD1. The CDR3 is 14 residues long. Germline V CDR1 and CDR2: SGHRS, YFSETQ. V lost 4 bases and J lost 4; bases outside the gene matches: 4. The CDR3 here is CASSLSGGNEKLFF. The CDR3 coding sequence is TGCGCCAGCAGCCTGTCAGGGGGTAATGAAAAACTGTTTTTT.

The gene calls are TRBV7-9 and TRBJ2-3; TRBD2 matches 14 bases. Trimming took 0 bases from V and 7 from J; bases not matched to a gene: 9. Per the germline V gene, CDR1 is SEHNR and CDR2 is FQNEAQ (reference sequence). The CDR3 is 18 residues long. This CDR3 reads CASSLADGLAGGRNTQYF. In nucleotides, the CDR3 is TGTGCCAGCAGCTTAGCAGATGGACTAGCGGGGGGTCGTAATACGCAGTATTTT.

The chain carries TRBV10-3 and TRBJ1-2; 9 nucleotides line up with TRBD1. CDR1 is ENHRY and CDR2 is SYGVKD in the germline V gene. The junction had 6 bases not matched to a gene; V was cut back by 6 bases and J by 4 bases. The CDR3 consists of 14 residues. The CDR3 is CAIRRDRELYGYTF. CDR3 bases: TGTGCCATCAGACGGGACAGGGAACTCTATGGCTACACCTTC.

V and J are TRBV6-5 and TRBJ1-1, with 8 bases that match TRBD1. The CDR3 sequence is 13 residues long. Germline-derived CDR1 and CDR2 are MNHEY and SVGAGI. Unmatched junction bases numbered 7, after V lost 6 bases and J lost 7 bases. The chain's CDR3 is CASRNSGGGEAFF. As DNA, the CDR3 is TGTGCCAGCAGGAATTCAGGGGGCGGTGAAGCTTTCTTT.

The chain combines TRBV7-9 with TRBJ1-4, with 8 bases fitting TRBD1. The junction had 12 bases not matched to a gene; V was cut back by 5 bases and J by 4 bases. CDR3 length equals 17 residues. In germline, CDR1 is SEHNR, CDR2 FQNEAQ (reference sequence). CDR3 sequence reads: CASSPTAGTGVNEKLFF. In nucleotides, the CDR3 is TGTGCCAGCAGCCCGACCGCCGGGACAGGAGTTAATGAAAAACTGTTTTTT. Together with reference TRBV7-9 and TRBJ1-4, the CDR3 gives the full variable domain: DTGVSQNPRHKITKRGQNVTFRCDPISEHNRLYWYRQTLGQGPEFLTYFQNEAQLEKSRLLSDRFSAERPKGSFSTLEIQRTEQGDSAMYLCASSPTAGTGVNEKLFFGSGTQLSVL.

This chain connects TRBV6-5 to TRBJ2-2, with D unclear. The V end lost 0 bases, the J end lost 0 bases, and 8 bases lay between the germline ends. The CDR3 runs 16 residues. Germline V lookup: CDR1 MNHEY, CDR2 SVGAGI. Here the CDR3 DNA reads TGTGCCAGCAGTTACTCGACCCCCGCGAACACCGGGGAGCTGTTTTTT. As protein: CASSYSTPANTGELFF.